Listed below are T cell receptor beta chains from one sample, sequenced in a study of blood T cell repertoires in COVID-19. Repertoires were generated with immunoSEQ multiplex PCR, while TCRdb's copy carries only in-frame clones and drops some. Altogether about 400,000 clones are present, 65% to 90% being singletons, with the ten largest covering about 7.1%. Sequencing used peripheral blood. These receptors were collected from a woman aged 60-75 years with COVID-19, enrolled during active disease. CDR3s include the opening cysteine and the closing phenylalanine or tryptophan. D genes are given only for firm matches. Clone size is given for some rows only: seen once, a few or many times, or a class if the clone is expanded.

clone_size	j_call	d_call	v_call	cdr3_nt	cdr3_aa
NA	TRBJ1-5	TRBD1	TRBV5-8	TGTGCCAGCAGCTTGGGGACAGGAGGTCAGCCCCAGCATTTT	CASSLGTGGQPQHF
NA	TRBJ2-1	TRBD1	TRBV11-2	TGTGCCAGCAGCTCGTTTGGGACAGGGCGGAGAAATGAGCAGTTCTTC	CASSSFGTGRRNEQFF
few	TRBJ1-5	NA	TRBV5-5	TGTGCCAGCAGCTTCGAGGATCAGCCCCAGCATTTT	CASSFEDQPQHF
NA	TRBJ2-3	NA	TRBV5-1	TGCGCCAGCAGCTTGGAGCAGGGCCGCACAGATACGCAGTATTTT	CASSLEQGRTDTQYF
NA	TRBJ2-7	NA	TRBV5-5	TGTGCCAGCAGCTTGAGGACTGACTACCCCCGTGAGTACTTC	CASSLRTDYPREYF
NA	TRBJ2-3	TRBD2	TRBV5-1	TGCGCCAGTGAGTCAGCGGGAGGCACAGATACGCAGTATTTT	CASESAGGTDTQYF
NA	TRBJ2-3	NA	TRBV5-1	TGCGCCAGCAGCGACTCATTAGATACGCAGTATTTT	CASSDSLDTQYF
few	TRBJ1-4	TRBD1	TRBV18	TGTGCCAGCTCTCGGGACAGAACCTTAGGTGCAACTAATGAAAAACTGTTTTTT	CASSRDRTLGATNEKLFF
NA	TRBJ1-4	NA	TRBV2	TGTGCCAGCAGTGATGGGCAGGGAAATGAAAAACTGTTTTTT	CASSDGQGNEKLFF
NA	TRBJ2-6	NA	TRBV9	TGTGCCAGCAGCACCCCACTGTCAGCCAACGTCCTGACTTTC	CASSTPLSANVLTF
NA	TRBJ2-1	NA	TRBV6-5	TGTGCCAGCACCGGGACTCTATCCTACAATGAGCAGTTCTTC	CASTGTLSYNEQFF
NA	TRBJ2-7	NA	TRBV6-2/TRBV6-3	TGTGCCAGCAGTTCCCTCTCTGAGGAGCAGTACTTC	CASSSLSEEQYF
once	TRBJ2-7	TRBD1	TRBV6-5	TGTGCCAGCAGAGACAGGGGTATCGACGAGCAGTACTTC	CASRDRGIDEQYF
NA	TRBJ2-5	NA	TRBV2	TGTGCCAGCAGTGAAGTCCTAGCAGGGACCCAGTACTTC	CASSEVLAGTQYF
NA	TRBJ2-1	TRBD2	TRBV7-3	TGTGCCAGCAGCCCTGCGGAGCGGGGGGGCTCCTACAATGAGCAGTTCTTC	CASSPAERGGSYNEQFF
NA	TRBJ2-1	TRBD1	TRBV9	TGTGCCAGCAGTACGGGACAGCCGAACAATGAGCAGTTCTTC	CASSTGQPNNEQFF
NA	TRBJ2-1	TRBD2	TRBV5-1	TGCGCCAGCAGCTTGGCTAGCGGGGACTACAATGAGCAGTTCTTC	CASSLASGDYNEQFF
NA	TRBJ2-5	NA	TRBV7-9	TGTGCCAGCAGCCGGACAGAAGAGACCCAGTACTTC	CASSRTEETQYF
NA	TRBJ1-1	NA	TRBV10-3	TGTGCCATCAGTGAGTCTTCAACGGGCACTGAAGCTTTCTTT	CAISESSTGTEAFF
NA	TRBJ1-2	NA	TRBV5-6	NA	CASSLVKVAGGAF
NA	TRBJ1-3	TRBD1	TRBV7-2	TGTGCCAGCAGCTTAGCCCCCACAGGGGCTCGGTCTGGAAACACCATATATTTT	CASSLAPTGARSGNTIYF
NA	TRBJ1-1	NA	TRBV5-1	TGCGCCAGCAGCTTGACAGGGTTCGGAACTGAAGCTTTCTTT	CASSLTGFGTEAFF
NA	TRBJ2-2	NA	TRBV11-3	TGTGCCAGCAGCTTAGATCCAAGAAGGGGGACCGGGGAGCTGTTTTTT	CASSLDPRRGTGELFF
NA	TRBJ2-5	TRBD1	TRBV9	TGTGCCAGCAGCGCAGGGGGCGGGTCAGGAGAGACCCAGTACTTC	CASSAGGGSGETQYF
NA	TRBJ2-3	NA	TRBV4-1	TGCGCCAGCAGCCAAGTTAGCCGCTACACAGATACGCAGTATTTT	CASSQVSRYTDTQYF
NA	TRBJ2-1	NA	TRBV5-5	TGTGCCAGCAGCTTCCAGGGGCGATTTGAGCAGTTCTTC	CASSFQGRFEQFF
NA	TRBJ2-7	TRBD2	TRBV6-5	TGTGCCAGCAGTACCAGCGGGGGGGCCTCCTACGAGCAGTACTTC	CASSTSGGASYEQYF
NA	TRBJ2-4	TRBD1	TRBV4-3	TGCGCCAGCAGCCAAGAGTGGACAGGTACAAACATTCAGTACTTC	CASSQEWTGTNIQYF
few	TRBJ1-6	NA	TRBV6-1	TGTGCCAGCAGTGAAAAACAGGGAAATTCACCCCTCCACTTT	CASSEKQGNSPLHF
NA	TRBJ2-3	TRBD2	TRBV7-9	TGTGCCAGCAGCCTCGGACTAGCGGGGGGGCGCAGCACAGATACGCAGTATTTT	CASSLGLAGGRSTDTQYF
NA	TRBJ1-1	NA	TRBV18	TGTGCCAGCTCACCAGGAGTTTCGAACACTGAAGCTTTCTTT	CASSPGVSNTEAFF
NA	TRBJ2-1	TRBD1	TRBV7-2	TGTGCCAGCAGCCCGCGACAGGGGGCGGCCTACAATGAGCAGTTCTTC	CASSPRQGAAYNEQFF
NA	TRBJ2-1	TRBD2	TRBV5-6	TGTGCCAGCAGCTGGGGAGCGGGGATCTACAATGAGCAGTTCTTC	CASSWGAGIYNEQFF
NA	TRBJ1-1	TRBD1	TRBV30	TGTGCCTGGAGTTGGGATCAGGGGGTCAACACTGAAGCTTTCTTT	CAWSWDQGVNTEAFF
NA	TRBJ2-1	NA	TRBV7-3	TGTGCCAGCATGAAGGGGGGGCTCGACAATGAGCAGTTCTTC	CASMKGGLDNEQFF
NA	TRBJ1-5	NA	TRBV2	TGTGCCAGCAGTCCGACAGGACGCAATCAGCCCCAGCATTTT	CASSPTGRNQPQHF
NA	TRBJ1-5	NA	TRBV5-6	TGTGCCAGCAGCTCCCGGGAAGCGGGCAATCAGCCCCAGCATTTT	CASSSREAGNQPQHF
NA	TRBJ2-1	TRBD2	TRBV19	TGTGCCAGTACCTCCGGCGCCCTAGCGGGGAGGAGTGAGCAGTTCTTC	CASTSGALAGRSEQFF
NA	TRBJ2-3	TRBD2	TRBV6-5	TGTGCCAGCAGACAGCGGGGGAAGGCCACAGATACGCAGTATTTT	CASRQRGKATDTQYF
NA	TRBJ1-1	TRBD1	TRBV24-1	TGTGCCACCTCGGACAGGGGGAACACTGAAGCTTTCTTT	CATSDRGNTEAFF
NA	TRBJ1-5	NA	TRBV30	TGTGCCTGGAGTTCAAAATGGTACAATAGCAATCAGCCCCAGCATTTT	CAWSSKWYNSNQPQHF
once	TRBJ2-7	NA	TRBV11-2	TGTGCCAGCAGCTTCAGGAAGGGCAGGGTCGACGAGCAGTACTTC	CASSFRKGRVDEQYF
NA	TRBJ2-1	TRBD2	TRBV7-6	TGTGCCAGCAGCTTACTAGCGGGGGGAATGGGCAATGAGCAGTTCTTC	CASSLLAGGMGNEQFF
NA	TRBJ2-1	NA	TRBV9	TGTGCCAGCAGCGTAGCGGGGAATTCATACAATGAGCAGTTCTTC	CASSVAGNSYNEQFF
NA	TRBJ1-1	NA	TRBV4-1	TGCGCCAGCAGCCAAGGGGCAGGGTTAATTGAAGCTTTCTTT	CASSQGAGLIEAFF
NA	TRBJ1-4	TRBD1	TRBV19	TGTGCCAGTAGGTGGGGATACAGGGGCCGTAATGAAAAACTGTTTTTT	CASRWGYRGRNEKLFF
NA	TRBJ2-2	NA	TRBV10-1	TGCGCCAGCAGTGCTGCCGGGACCGGAGGGACCGGGGAGCTGTTTTTT	CASSAAGTGGTGELFF
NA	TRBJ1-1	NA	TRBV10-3	TGTGCCATCGGGCCGCTTGGGGAGGTGAACACTGAAGCTTTCTTT	CAIGPLGEVNTEAFF
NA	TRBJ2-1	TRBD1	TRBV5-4	TGTGCCAGCAGCTTGGGGGGGACAGCGACTAATGAGCAGTTCTTC	CASSLGGTATNEQFF
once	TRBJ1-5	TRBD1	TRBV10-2	TGCGCCAGCAGCCGGACTTTGAAGACAGGGGGCGTATTTAATTTTCAGCCCCAGCATTTT	CASSRTLKTGGVFNFQPQHF
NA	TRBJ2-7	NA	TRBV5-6	TGTGCCAGCAGCCCGTGGGGAGTCTCCTACGAGCAGTACTTC	CASSPWGVSYEQYF
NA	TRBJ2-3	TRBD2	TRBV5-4	TGTGCCAGCAGCTCACCTAGCGGGGGGATCACAGATACGCAGTATTTT	CASSSPSGGITDTQYF
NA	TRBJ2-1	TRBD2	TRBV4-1	TGCGCCAGCAGCCAAGGAGCGGGGACGGCCTACAATGAGCAGTTCTTC	CASSQGAGTAYNEQFF
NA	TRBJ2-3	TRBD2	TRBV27	TGTGCCAGCAAGCGGGGGGGGAGTATAGATACGCAGTATTTT	CASKRGGSIDTQYF
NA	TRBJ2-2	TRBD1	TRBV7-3	TGTGCCAGCAGCGGACAGGGCACCGGGGAGCTGTTTTTT	CASSGQGTGELFF
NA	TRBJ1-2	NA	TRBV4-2	TGTGCCAGCAGCCGAGACCCCGACCGGCGGAATGGCTACACCTTC	CASSRDPDRRNGYTF
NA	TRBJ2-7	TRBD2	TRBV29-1	TGCAGCGTTGATCCGGGGGGCTCCTACGAGCAGTACTTC	CSVDPGGSYEQYF
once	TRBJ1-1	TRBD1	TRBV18	TGTGCCAGCTCACCGGAGGGACAGGGGAAAGCTTTCTTT	CASSPEGQGKAFF
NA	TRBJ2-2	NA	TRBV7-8	TGTGCCAGCAGCGTCGGGACAACTTACGGGGAGCTGTTTTTT	CASSVGTTYGELFF